One T cell receptor (beta chain) is described in this entry. The CDR3 has 18 residues. Germline V gives CDR1 MGHRA, CDR2 YSYEKL. The junction had 8 bases not matched to a gene; V was cut back by 0 bases and J by 3 bases. The entry originates in a study of cytomegalovirus exposure and HLA in healthy donors. Both 60 Vbeta primers and 13 Jbeta primers went into the PCR. This table comes from immunoSEQ multiplex PCR, and its TCRdb copy is limited to in-frame clones, with some not included. This table has 130,000 to 150,000 clones, 73% appearing once. The chain recombines TRBV4-1 with TRBJ2-3, with TRBD2 identical over 11 bases. The material sequenced was PBMCs. This sequence originates from a human donor in good health. In nucleotides, the CDR3 is TGCGCCAGCAGCCAAGAATGGGTAGCGGGAGGGAAAACAGATACGCAGTATTTT. Its protein is CASSQEWVAGGKTDTQYF.